This TCR beta chain was obtained from a study of cytomegalovirus exposure and HLA in healthy donors. The CDR3 totals 13 residues. Germline lookup yields CDR1 ENHRY and CDR2 SYGVKD. V lost 7 bases and J 7 bases, leaving 16 bases between the germline ends. 13 Jbeta primers and 60 Vbeta primers were used for the PCR. TCRdb keeps only in-frame clones here, not all; method: immunoSEQ multiplex PCR. The sample consists of about 100,000 clones, approximately 79% of them appearing once. The study, taken as a whole, reports: Three CMV-associated chains proved CMV antigen-specific in vitro. Several of the most significant clusters were apparently associated with common viral pathogens in a later analysis.

With regard to this clone: Its antigen is not identified.

This chain joins TRBV10-3 and TRBJ1-2; no firm D call. The clonotype comes from a middle-aged woman in good health and CMV-seropositive. The specimen was PBMCs. Here the CDR3 reads CAITSSWEGGYTF. In DNA, the CDR3 is TGTGCCATCACCAGCTCGTGGGAGGGTGGCTACACCTTC.